This T cell receptor beta chain is from a study of technical replicates of blood from a handful of donors. The CDR3 spans 15 residues. CDR1 MRHNA and CDR2 SNTAGT come from the germline V gene. The V gene end was trimmed by 0 bases and the J gene end by 4 bases; junction bases not matched to a gene: 1. Assay: immunoSEQ multiplex PCR; the TCRdb copy retains only in-frame clones and omits some. This table has some 83,000 clones, about 92% appearing once. This TCR derives from a human donor in good health. Sequencing was performed on T cells isolated from PBMCs. This chain links TRBV6-4 with TRBJ2-3; 10 bases match TRBD1. CDR3 sequence reads: CASSDSTGGADTQYF. Written as DNA, the CDR3 is TGTGCCAGCAGTGACTCGACAGGGGGCGCAGATACGCAGTATTTT.